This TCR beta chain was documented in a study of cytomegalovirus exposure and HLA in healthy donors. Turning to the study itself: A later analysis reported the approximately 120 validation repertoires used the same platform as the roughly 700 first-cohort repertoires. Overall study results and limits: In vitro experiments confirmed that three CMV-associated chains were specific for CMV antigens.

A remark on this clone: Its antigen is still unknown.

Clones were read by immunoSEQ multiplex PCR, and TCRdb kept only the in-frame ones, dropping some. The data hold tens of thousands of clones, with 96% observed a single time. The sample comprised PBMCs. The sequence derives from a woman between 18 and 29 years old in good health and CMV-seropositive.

DNA for the CDR3: TGTGCCAGCAGTTTAGGGGGCACAGATACGCAGTATTTT. It codes for CASSLGGTDTQYF. The rearrangement links TRBV5-8 to TRBJ2-3; the D gene is possibly TRBD1 (5 bases). The V and J ends lost 5 bases and 1 base respectively, with 8 bases between them. The CDR3 has 13 amino acids. Per the germline V gene, CDR1 is SGHTS and CDR2 is YDEGEE.